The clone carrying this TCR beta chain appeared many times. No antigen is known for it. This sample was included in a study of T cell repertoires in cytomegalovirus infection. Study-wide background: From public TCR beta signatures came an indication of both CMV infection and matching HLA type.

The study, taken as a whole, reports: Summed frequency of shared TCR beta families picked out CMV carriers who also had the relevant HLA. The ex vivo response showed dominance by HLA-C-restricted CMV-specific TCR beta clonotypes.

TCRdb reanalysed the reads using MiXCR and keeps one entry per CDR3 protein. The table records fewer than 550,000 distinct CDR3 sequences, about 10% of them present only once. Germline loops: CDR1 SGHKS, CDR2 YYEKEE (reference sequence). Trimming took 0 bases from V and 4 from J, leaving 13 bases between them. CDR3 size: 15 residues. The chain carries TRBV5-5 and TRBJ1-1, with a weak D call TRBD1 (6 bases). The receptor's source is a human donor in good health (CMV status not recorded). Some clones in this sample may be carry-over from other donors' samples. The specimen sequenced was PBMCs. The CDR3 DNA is TGTGCCAGCAGCTTGGGCCAGGGGAGGGGCACTGAAGCTTTCTTT. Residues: CASSLGQGRGTEAFF.